This TCR beta chain was recorded in a study of a mutant IDH1 vaccine in newly diagnosed glioma. Study context: Patients' prior therapy spanned radiotherapy, temozolomide, or both; most underwent both. At week 35 came visit V12, and visit V13 followed at week 47. Study-level points and caveats: Altogether, about 95% of patients exhibited vaccine-induced immune responses.

The table came from immunoSEQ multiplex PCR; TCRdb's copy has only in-frame clones and leaves some out. This table has some 60,000 clones, 81% appearing once. The time point was: week 35, safety follow-up. Vaccinated patients received 300 ug of mutant IDH1 20-mer peptide per dose, with topical imiquimod. This CDR3 comprises 11 residues. Trimming took off 2 bases at V and 4 bases at J, with 3 bases between the two ends. Germline CDR1 MDHEN, CDR2 SYDVKM. Turning to this clone: The antigen is undetermined.

This sequence joins TRBV28 and TRBJ2-7; no reliable D call. The source material was PBMCs, sampled from a glioma patient whose treatment included an IDH1 peptide vaccine. This sequence was found in a man aged 35-49 years with glioma. CDR3 amino acids: CASSLKYEQYF. The CDR3 nucleotides are TGTGCCAGCAGTTTAAAGTACGAGCAGTACTTC.